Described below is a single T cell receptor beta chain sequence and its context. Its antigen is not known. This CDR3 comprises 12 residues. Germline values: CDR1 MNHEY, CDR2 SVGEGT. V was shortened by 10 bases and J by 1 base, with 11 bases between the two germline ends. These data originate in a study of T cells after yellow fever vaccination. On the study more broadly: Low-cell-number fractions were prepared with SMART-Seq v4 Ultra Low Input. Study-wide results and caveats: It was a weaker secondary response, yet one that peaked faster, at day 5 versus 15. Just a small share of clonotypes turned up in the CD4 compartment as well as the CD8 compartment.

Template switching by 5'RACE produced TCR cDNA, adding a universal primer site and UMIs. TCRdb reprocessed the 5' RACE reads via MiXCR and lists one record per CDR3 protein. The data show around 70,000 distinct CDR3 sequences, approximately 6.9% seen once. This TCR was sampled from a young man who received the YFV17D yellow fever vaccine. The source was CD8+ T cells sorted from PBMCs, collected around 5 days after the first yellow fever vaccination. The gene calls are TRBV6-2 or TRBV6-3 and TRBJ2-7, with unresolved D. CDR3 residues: CATQAGSYEQYF. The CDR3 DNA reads TGTGCCACGCAGGCAGGTTCCTACGAGCAGTACTTC.